These T cell receptor beta chains were read from a single sample in a study of cytomegalovirus exposure and HLA in healthy donors. Generated by immunoSEQ multiplex PCR, the TCRdb table keeps only in-frame clones and is missing some. The sample contains 100,000 to 150,000 clones, approximately 78% of which appear only once. Specimen: PBMCs. Source of these receptors: a man aged 40-49 years in good health and CMV-seronegative. Each CDR3 is given with its conserved first and last residue. The order of the fields is CDR3 protein, CDR3 DNA, D gene, J gene, V gene, clone size. D genes are given only for firm matches. A row's size may be missing; if present it is once, few, many or a size class.

CDR3 protein: CATNRDDQFPQHF
CDR3 DNA: TGTGCCACCAACAGGGATGATCAGTTTCCCCAGCATTTT
D gene: NA
J gene: TRBJ1-5
V gene: TRBV6-6
clone size: NA

CDR3 protein: CASSPQAGDTQYF
CDR3 DNA: TGTGCCAGCAGCCCCCAAGCAGGGGATACGCAGTATTTT
D gene: NA
J gene: TRBJ2-3
V gene: TRBV7-6
clone size: NA

CDR3 protein: CASTRRGGLYGNNEQFF
CDR3 DNA: TGTGCCAGCACCCGGCGGGGGGGGCTTTACGGTAACAATGAGCAGTTCTTC
D gene: TRBD2
J gene: TRBJ2-1
V gene: TRBV7-9
clone size: NA

CDR3 protein: CASSVDGENSPLHF
CDR3 DNA: TGTGCCAGCAGCGTAGATGGAGAAAATTCACCCCTCCACTTT
D gene: NA
J gene: TRBJ1-6
V gene: TRBV9
clone size: once

CDR3 protein: CASSIADTLYGYTF
CDR3 DNA: TGTGCCAGTAGTATAGCGGACACACTCTATGGCTACACCTTC
D gene: NA
J gene: TRBJ1-2
V gene: TRBV19
clone size: NA

CDR3 protein: CASSLARQGLIEQFF
CDR3 DNA: TGTGCCAGCAGCTTGGCACGGCAGGGGCTTATTGAGCAGTTCTTC
D gene: NA
J gene: TRBJ2-1
V gene: TRBV5-6
clone size: NA

CDR3 protein: CASRSGNTIYF
CDR3 DNA: TGTGCCAGCAGATCCGGGAACACCATATATTTT
D gene: NA
J gene: TRBJ1-3
V gene: TRBV2
clone size: once

CDR3 protein: CASSRTRFPINEQFF
CDR3 DNA: TGTGCCAGCAGCCGTACTAGGTTCCCCATCAATGAGCAGTTCTTC
D gene: NA
J gene: TRBJ2-1
V gene: TRBV7-8
clone size: NA

CDR3 protein: CAWSVRLAGGPYEQYF
CDR3 DNA: TGTGCCTGGAGTGTAAGGCTAGCGGGAGGGCCGTACGAGCAGTACTTC
D gene: TRBD2
J gene: TRBJ2-7
V gene: TRBV30
clone size: NA

CDR3 protein: CASRGVQGWTEAFF
CDR3 DNA: TGTGCCAGCAGAGGAGTCCAGGGGTGGACTGAAGCTTTCTTT
D gene: NA
J gene: TRBJ1-1
V gene: TRBV28
clone size: NA

CDR3 protein: CASSPEDGVYEQYF
CDR3 DNA: TGTGCCAGCAGCCCCGAGGACGGGGTGTACGAGCAGTACTTC
D gene: NA
J gene: TRBJ2-7
V gene: TRBV6-5
clone size: once

CDR3 protein: CASSLIGGTDTQYF
CDR3 DNA: TGTGCCAGCAGCTTAATCGGGGGCACAGATACGCAGTATTTT
D gene: NA
J gene: TRBJ2-3
V gene: TRBV11-2
clone size: NA

CDR3 protein: CASSKESWLAGPINPTDTQYF
CDR3 DNA: TGTGCCAGCAGCAAAGAATCTTGGTTAGCGGGACCAATAAACCCCACAGATACGCAGTATTTT
D gene: TRBD2
J gene: TRBJ2-3
V gene: TRBV4-2
clone size: NA

CDR3 protein: CASTRARNQPQHF
CDR3 DNA: TGTGCCAGTACCAGGGCCCGCAATCAGCCCCAGCATTTT
D gene: NA
J gene: TRBJ1-5
V gene: TRBV19
clone size: NA

CDR3 protein: CASRKPGLELFF
CDR3 DNA: TGTGCCAGCAGGAAACCGGGTTTAGAGCTGTTTTTT
D gene: NA
J gene: TRBJ2-2
V gene: TRBV7-2
clone size: NA

CDR3 protein: CASSYSTGAGNTIYF
CDR3 DNA: TGTGCCAGCAGTTATTCAACAGGGGCTGGAAACACCATATATTTT
D gene: TRBD1
J gene: TRBJ1-3
V gene: TRBV6-5
clone size: NA

CDR3 protein: CASSGGTGVQPQHF
CDR3 DNA: TGTGCCAGCAGCGGCGGGACAGGGGTTCAGCCCCAGCATTTT
D gene: TRBD1
J gene: TRBJ1-5
V gene: TRBV6-1
clone size: NA

CDR3 protein: CASSFMGAVDEKLFF
CDR3 DNA: TGTGCCAGCAGTTTTATGGGGGCCGTAGATGAAAAACTGTTTTTT
D gene: NA
J gene: TRBJ1-4
V gene: TRBV28
clone size: few

CDR3 protein: CASSQDALAESTDTQYF
CDR3 DNA: TGCGCCAGCAGCCAAGATGCCCTAGCGGAGAGCACAGATACGCAGTATTTT
D gene: TRBD2
J gene: TRBJ2-3
V gene: TRBV4-3
clone size: NA

CDR3 protein: CASSLGEGGPYGYTF
CDR3 DNA: TGTGCCAGCAGCTTAGGAGAGGGGGGGCCCTATGGCTACACCTTC
D gene: NA
J gene: TRBJ1-2
V gene: TRBV7-9
clone size: NA

CDR3 protein: CASSFLPVNEQFF
CDR3 DNA: TGCGCCAGCAGCTTCTTGCCGGTAAACGAGCAGTTCTTC
D gene: NA
J gene: TRBJ2-1
V gene: TRBV5-1
clone size: NA

CDR3 protein: CASSLAGGGTGELFF
CDR3 DNA: TGTGCCAGCAGCCTCGCGGGGGGGGGCACCGGGGAGCTGTTTTTT
D gene: TRBD2
J gene: TRBJ2-2
V gene: TRBV14
clone size: NA

CDR3 protein: CASSVASGGNSQYF
CDR3 DNA: TGTGCCAGCAGCGTAGCTTCCGGAGGAAACAGTCAGTACTTC
D gene: NA
J gene: TRBJ2-4
V gene: TRBV9
clone size: NA

CDR3 protein: CAISESNSQGAFF
CDR3 DNA: TGTGCCATCAGTGAGTCAAACAGCCAGGGAGCTTTCTTT
D gene: NA
J gene: TRBJ1-1
V gene: TRBV10-3
clone size: NA

CDR3 protein: CASSLWFVDSEYGYTF
CDR3 DNA: TGTGCCAGCAGCTTGTGGTTTGTGGACAGCGAATATGGCTACACCTTC
D gene: NA
J gene: TRBJ1-2
V gene: TRBV4-2
clone size: NA

CDR3 protein: CASGFTPAGGNTEAFF
CDR3 DNA: TGTGCTAGTGGTTTCACTCCCGCAGGGGGAAACACTGAAGCTTTCTTT
D gene: TRBD1
J gene: TRBJ1-1
V gene: TRBV12-5
clone size: NA

CDR3 protein: CASSLVLAGNTGELFF
CDR3 DNA: TGTGCCAGCAGCTTAGTCTTAGCGGGGAACACCGGGGAGCTGTTTTTT
D gene: TRBD2
J gene: TRBJ2-2
V gene: TRBV7-2
clone size: NA

CDR3 protein: CASTRGGQGRDSPLHF
CDR3 DNA: TGTGCCAGCACCCGGGGGGGGCAGGGTAGGGATTCACCCCTCCACTTT
D gene: NA
J gene: TRBJ1-6
V gene: TRBV11-3
clone size: NA

CDR3 protein: CASSYKETQYF
CDR3 DNA: TGTGCCAGCAGCTACAAAGAGACCCAGTACTTC
D gene: NA
J gene: TRBJ2-5
V gene: TRBV7-9
clone size: NA

CDR3 protein: CATIKLDGQYQPQHF
CDR3 DNA: TGTGCCACCATTAAACTTGATGGGCAATATCAGCCCCAGCATTTT
D gene: NA
J gene: TRBJ1-5
V gene: TRBV9
clone size: NA

CDR3 protein: CASSLWGGEQFF
CDR3 DNA: TGTGCCAGCAGTTTATGGGGGGGGGAGCAGTTCTTC
D gene: TRBD2
J gene: TRBJ2-1
V gene: TRBV27
clone size: NA

CDR3 protein: CASSLNRVGANGLTF
CDR3 DNA: TGTGCCAGCAGTTTAAACAGGGTCGGGGCCAACGGCCTGACTTTC
D gene: NA
J gene: TRBJ2-6
V gene: TRBV27
clone size: NA

CDR3 protein: CASSEANRGTDTQYF
CDR3 DNA: TGTGCCAGCAGTGAAGCGAACAGGGGCACAGATACGCAGTATTTT
D gene: NA
J gene: TRBJ2-3
V gene: TRBV6-1
clone size: NA

CDR3 protein: CASSSRTGQETQYF
CDR3 DNA: TGTGCCAGCAGTTCGCGGACAGGCCAAGAGACCCAGTACTTC
D gene: TRBD1
J gene: TRBJ2-5
V gene: TRBV27
clone size: NA

CDR3 protein: CASSVGLAGEGEQFF
CDR3 DNA: TGTGCCAGCAGCGTAGGACTAGCGGGAGAAGGGGAGCAGTTCTTC
D gene: TRBD2
J gene: TRBJ2-1
V gene: TRBV9
clone size: once

CDR3 protein: CASSPPRTSAEQYF
CDR3 DNA: TGTGCCAGCAGCCCCCCCCGGACTAGCGCCGAGCAGTACTTC
D gene: TRBD2
J gene: TRBJ2-7
V gene: TRBV7-2
clone size: NA

CDR3 protein: CASSLGQAQHF
CDR3 DNA: TGTGCCAGCAGCTTAGGACAGGCCCAGCATTTT
D gene: NA
J gene: TRBJ1-5
V gene: TRBV7-9
clone size: NA

CDR3 protein: CASSPGQARTEAFF
CDR3 DNA: TGTGCCAGCTCACCAGGACAGGCGAGGACTGAAGCTTTCTTT
D gene: TRBD1
J gene: TRBJ1-1
V gene: TRBV18
clone size: NA

CDR3 protein: CASSALQEGEKLFF
CDR3 DNA: TGTGCCAGCAGCGCTTTACAGGAGGGGGAAAAACTGTTTTTT
D gene: NA
J gene: TRBJ1-4
V gene: TRBV9
clone size: NA

CDR3 protein: CASSPASGGAPDTQYF
CDR3 DNA: TGTGCCAGCAGTCCGGCTAGCGGGGGGGCCCCAGATACGCAGTATTTT
D gene: TRBD2
J gene: TRBJ2-3
V gene: TRBV7-9
clone size: NA

CDR3 protein: CASIYLQGANTEAFF
CDR3 DNA: TGTGCCAGCATTTACTTACAGGGGGCGAACACTGAAGCTTTCTTT
D gene: TRBD1
J gene: TRBJ1-1
V gene: TRBV27
clone size: NA

CDR3 protein: CAWEQGTYEQYF
CDR3 DNA: TGTGCCTGGGAACAGGGGACCTACGAGCAGTACTTC
D gene: TRBD1
J gene: TRBJ2-7
V gene: TRBV30
clone size: NA

CDR3 protein: CASSQGQREEKLFF
CDR3 DNA: TGCGCCAGCAGCCAAGGGCAGCGGGAGGAAAAACTGTTTTTT
D gene: NA
J gene: TRBJ1-4
V gene: TRBV4-3
clone size: NA

CDR3 protein: CAIAGQIDYGYTF
CDR3 DNA: TGTGCCATCGCGGGACAGATCGACTATGGCTACACCTTC
D gene: TRBD1
J gene: TRBJ1-2
V gene: TRBV10-3
clone size: NA

CDR3 protein: CASSSLNRNTEAFF
CDR3 DNA: TGTGCCAGCTCCTCCTTAAACAGGAACACTGAAGCTTTCTTT
D gene: NA
J gene: TRBJ1-1
V gene: TRBV6-6
clone size: NA

CDR3 protein: CASSPRKNTGELFF
CDR3 DNA: TGTGCCAGCAGCCCCAGAAAGAACACCGGGGAGCTGTTTTTT
D gene: NA
J gene: TRBJ2-2
V gene: TRBV7-2
clone size: few

CDR3 protein: CASSQDFEADNEQFF
CDR3 DNA: TGTGCCAGCAGCCAAGATTTCGAGGCAGACAATGAGCAGTTCTTC
D gene: NA
J gene: TRBJ2-1
V gene: TRBV4-2
clone size: NA

CDR3 protein: CASAKTAPYEQYF
CDR3 DNA: TGTGCCAGCGCCAAAACAGCACCCTACGAGCAGTACTTC
D gene: NA
J gene: TRBJ2-7
V gene: TRBV7-2
clone size: NA

CDR3 protein: CSVVQTSGTEAFF
CDR3 DNA: TGCAGCGTTGTTCAGACCTCGGGCACTGAAGCTTTCTTT
D gene: NA
J gene: TRBJ1-1
V gene: TRBV29-1
clone size: NA

CDR3 protein: CASTGGRENSPLHF
CDR3 DNA: TGTGCCAGTACGGGGGGCCGGGAGAATTCACCCCTCCACTTT
D gene: NA
J gene: TRBJ1-6
V gene: TRBV19
clone size: NA

CDR3 protein: CASSPARTSGGTYEQYF
CDR3 DNA: TGTGCCAGCTCACCAGCTCGGACTAGCGGGGGGACCTACGAGCAGTACTTC
D gene: TRBD2
J gene: TRBJ2-7
V gene: TRBV18
clone size: NA

CDR3 protein: CASSGVYEQYF
CDR3 DNA: TGTGCCAGCAGTGGAGTCTACGAGCAGTACTTC
D gene: NA
J gene: TRBJ2-7
V gene: TRBV6-1
clone size: once

CDR3 protein: CASRGGRGLAGTNSYEQYF
CDR3 DNA: TGTGCCAGCAGGGGAGGACGGGGACTAGCGGGTACAAATTCCTACGAGCAGTACTTC
D gene: TRBD2
J gene: TRBJ2-7
V gene: TRBV2
clone size: NA

CDR3 protein: CASSFGERETQYF
CDR3 DNA: TGTGCCAGCAGCTTCGGGGAGCGGGAGACCCAGTACTTC
D gene: NA
J gene: TRBJ2-5
V gene: TRBV7-2
clone size: NA

CDR3 protein: CASGFDREGVGEKLFF
CDR3 DNA: TGTGCTAGTGGTTTTGACCGGGAGGGGGTGGGAGAAAAACTGTTTTTT
D gene: NA
J gene: TRBJ1-4
V gene: TRBV12-5
clone size: NA